This TCR beta chain was sequenced in a study of cytomegalovirus exposure and HLA in healthy donors. Study at large: There were some 81 million unique TCRs (from HLA-typed donors) in an early data release. Study-wide points: A later analysis found TCR association rates differed by HLA locus, highest for DRB1 and lowest for HLA-C. Within the data, a cluster of highly shared sequence variants was likely a sequencing artifact. A later analysis reportedly identified an Asian-associated ancestry cluster as carrying fewer N-insertions than the 666-donor mean.

This CDR3 contains 15 residues. Germline V lookup: CDR1 MGHRA, CDR2 YSYEKL. V lost 0 bases and J 3 bases, leaving 9 bases between the germline ends. About this clone: The antigen remains undetermined.

The PCR used 60 Vbeta and 13 Jbeta primers. Measured with immunoSEQ multiplex PCR; TCRdb has only the in-frame clones, and not every one. This table has some 160,000 clones, around 73% appearing once. The chain has TRBV4-1 and TRBJ2-1, with D possibly matching TRBD2 (5 bases). Sequencing was done on a sample of PBMCs. This clonotype was obtained from a woman aged 18-29 years in good health and CMV-seropositive. CDR3 in DNA: TGCGCCAGCAGCCAAGAACGGGGTGACTACAATGAGCAGTTCTTC. This sequence encodes CASSQERGDYNEQFF.